Shown below are 10 T cell receptor beta chains from a single sample sequenced in a study of shared clonotypes between healthy human individuals. Repertoires were generated with immunoSEQ multiplex PCR, while TCRdb's copy carries only in-frame clones and drops some. In the table there are millions of clones, around 90% of which are singletons. The specimen was naive CD4+ T cells sorted from blood. Noted subset: CD45RA+ positively selected. The receptors here all came from a man between 18 and 35 years old in good health.

The genes are TRBV4-1 and TRBJ2-1, with 10 bases aligning to TRBD2. V lost 1 base, J lost 5 bases, and 8 bases stayed unmatched. The V gene's germline CDR1 is MGHRA and CDR2 YSYEKL. This CDR3 contains 17 residues. As DNA, the CDR3 is TGCGCCAGCAGCCAAGGCCGCGCTAGCGGGAGCAACAATGAGCAGTTCTTC. Protein: CASSQGRASGSNNEQFF.

The rearrangement uses TRBV7-9 and TRBJ2-5; D perhaps matches TRBD2 (5 bases). The ends were cut back, 3 bases at V and 3 bases at J, with 11 bases in the middle. The CDR3 contains 14 residues. The V gene's germline CDR1 is SEHNR and CDR2 FQNEAQ (reference sequence). The CDR3 loop reads CASSLNLAKETQYF. As DNA, the CDR3 is TGTGCCAGCAGCTTGAACCTAGCCAAAGAGACCCAGTACTTC.

V and J are TRBV6-1 and TRBJ1-5; TRBD1 aligns across 10 bases. V lost 0 bases and J lost 7; bases outside the gene matches: 15. Germline assignment: CDR1 MNHNS and CDR2 SASEGT. This CDR3 spans 19 amino acids. The CDR3 DNA is TGTGCCAGCAGTGAAGCGAACCATCGACAGGGGGCGGATCGACAGCCCCAGCATTTT. Protein product: CASSEANHRQGADRQPQHF.

This rearrangement joins TRBV19 to TRBJ1-3; D is perhaps TRBD1 (5 bases). Germline V gives CDR1 LNHDA, CDR2 SQIVND (reference sequence). The V end was cut by 8 bases, the J end by 9 bases, with 20 bases between. This CDR3 is built from 14 residues. This CDR3 reads CASGARDRPGTIYF. CDR3 nucleotide sequence: TGTGCCAGTGGGGCACGGGATCGTCCTGGCACCATATATTTT.

This clone was picked up one time. The rearrangement links TRBV5-1 to TRBJ2-5; no clear D. CDR3 length equals 15 residues. V lost 0 bases, J lost 0 bases, and 9 bases lay in between. Germline V gene lookup returns CDR1 SGHRS and CDR2 YFSETQ. As DNA, the CDR3 is TGCGCCAGCAGCTTGGGACACCCGTACCAAGAGACCCAGTACTTC. Translation gives CASSLGHPYQETQYF.

The chain uses TRBV7-9 and TRBJ2-7, with D uncertain. This CDR3 comprises 16 residues. Between the trimmed V and J ends, which lost 4 bases and 2 bases, there was a span of 18 bases. The V gene's germline CDR1 is SEHNR and CDR2 FQNEAQ (reference sequence). CDR3 residues: CASSYPASDDPYEQYF. Here the CDR3 DNA reads TGTGCCAGCAGCTATCCTGCCTCCGACGACCCCTACGAGCAGTACTTC.

The chain couples TRBV30 to TRBJ2-4; no clear D gene. This CDR3 is 13 amino acids long. Per germline, CDR1 GTSNPN and CDR2 SVGIG (reference sequence). V lost 7 bases and J 5 bases, leaving 15 bases between the germline ends. The chain's CDR3 is CAFEPVGQNIQYF. The DNA for the CDR3 is TGTGCCTTCGAGCCGGTCGGACAAAACATTCAGTACTTC.

CDR3 sequence reads: CASSTSGGSRTDTQYF. CDR3 DNA sequence: TGTGCCAGCAGTACTAGCGGGGGCTCCCGCACAGATACGCAGTATTTT. This chain joins TRBV2 and TRBJ2-3; 11 bases are shared with TRBD2. Germline assignment: CDR1 SNHLY and CDR2 FYNNEI. The ends lost 5 bases at V and 1 base at J; junction bases unmatched: 5. The CDR3 sequence is 16 residues long.

The chain couples TRBV21-1 to TRBJ2-7; TRBD2 reflects the table's D call only, with no check against the DNA. TRBV21-1 is an annotated pseudogene. The CDR3 loop spans 16 amino acids. This CDR3 is CASSPWWTKSSYEQYF. CDR3 nucleotides: TGTGCCAGCAGTCCCTGGTGGACTAAGAGCTCCTACGAGCAGTACTTC.

The rearrangement uses TRBV11-2 and TRBJ1-2; D possibly corresponds to TRBD1 (5 bases). Trimming left V 5 bases short and J 7 bases short, with 17 bases between. Germline V gives CDR1 SGHAT, CDR2 FQNNGV. The CDR3 spans 14 residues. The DNA of the CDR3 is TGTGCCAGCAGCATCCCCGGGGGAACGGGTGGCTACACCTTC. As protein: CASSIPGGTGGYTF.